The 16 T cell receptor beta chains below all came from one sample that was sequenced in a study of blood T cell repertoires in COVID-19. Clones were read by immunoSEQ multiplex PCR, and TCRdb kept only the in-frame ones, dropping some. The data contain more than 65,000 clones, around nine tenths of them seen just once; the ten biggest clones take up around 5%. Specimen: peripheral blood. The receptors here all came from a woman aged 80 or over with active or convalescent COVID-19.

For the CDR3, the DNA is TGCAGTGCTAGTCCGGGGAACTATGGCTACACCTTC. It codes for CSASPGNYGYTF. The chain has TRBV20-1 and TRBJ1-2; the D is unclear. Germline V CDR1 and CDR2: DFQATT, SNEGSKA (reference sequence). The germline V and J ends were trimmed by 3 bases and 2 bases, with 7 bases remaining between them. This CDR3 is 12 amino acids long.

The CDR3 is CASSAYLNTGELFF. CDR3 coding DNA: TGTGCCAGCAGCGCCTATTTGAACACCGGGGAGCTGTTTTTT. The chain employs TRBV9 and TRBJ2-2; no clear D. CDR3 size: 14 residues. Germline lookup yields CDR1 SGDLS and CDR2 YYNGEE. Trimming took off 3 bases at V and 1 base at J, with 7 bases between the two ends.

This clone was detected only once. The CDR3 here is CASSETPTPVNEQFF. The CDR3, as DNA: TGCGCCAGCAGTGAAACTCCGACACCCGTCAATGAGCAGTTCTTC. The chain joins TRBV10-1 to TRBJ2-1, with D uncertain. The V and J ends lost 3 bases and 6 bases respectively, with 15 bases between them. Germline assignment: CDR1 WNHNN and CDR2 SYGVQD (reference sequence). This CDR3 is built from 15 residues.

The chain is built from TRBV19 and TRBJ2-7; tentative D call: TRBD1 (5 bases). Trimming took off 5 bases at V and 5 bases at J, with 10 bases between the two ends. The V gene's germline CDR1 is LNHDA and CDR2 SQIVND (reference sequence). The CDR3 covers 12 residues. CDR3 nucleotide sequence: TGTGCCAGTAGTTCACAAGGGGACGAGCAGTACTTC. It specifies CASSSQGDEQYF.

The chain links TRBV7-3 to TRBJ2-2; TRBD2 agrees at 8 bases. This CDR3 comprises 16 residues. Germline V gene lookup returns CDR1 SGHTA and CDR2 FQGTGA. V lost 1 base, J lost 2 bases, and 3 bases stayed unmatched. The DNA of the CDR3 is TGTGCCAGCAGCTTAAAACTAGCGGCCAACACCGGGGAGCTGTTTTTT. It translates to CASSLKLAANTGELFF.

This chain links TRBV4-3 with TRBJ2-3; 7 nucleotides line up with TRBD1. With 5 bases clipped from V and 0 bases from J, the junction kept 14 bases outside the gene matches. The CDR3 length is 18 residues. Germline-derived CDR1 and CDR2 are LGHNA and YSLEER. This CDR3 reads CASSDRQGRDSSTDTQYF. CDR3 sequence (DNA): TGCGCCAGCAGCGACCGACAGGGTCGTGACTCTAGCACAGATACGCAGTATTTT.

The V and J genes are TRBV6-5 and TRBJ2-7; 10 bases fit TRBD1. The CDR3 is 14 amino acids. Germline trimming cut 2 bases from V and 5 bases from J; bases unmatched to any gene: 3. From germline, CDR1 is MNHEY and CDR2 SVGAGI. In DNA, the CDR3 is TGTGCCAGCAGTTACCAGGACAGGGGGAACGAGCAGTACTTC. Encoded protein: CASSYQDRGNEQYF.

The chain recombines TRBV6-5 with TRBJ2-1; a possible D gene is TRBD1 (5 bases). Germline CDR1 reads MNHEY; CDR2 reads SVGAGI. The V gene lost 6 bases and the J gene lost 2 bases, with 11 bases spanning the gap. The CDR3 is 14 residues long. The DNA of the CDR3 is TGTGCCAGCAGAGGCAGGGCCCCCTACAATGAGCAGTTCTTC. As protein: CASRGRAPYNEQFF.

The V call is TRBV7-6, the J call TRBJ2-5, with D tentatively TRBD2 (5 bases). V lost 5 bases, J lost 4 bases, and 8 bases lay in between. The CDR3 extends over 12 amino acids. From germline, CDR1 is SGHVS and CDR2 FNYEAQ. CDR3 in amino acids: CASSHGVETQYF. As DNA, the CDR3 is TGTGCCAGCAGCCACGGGGTAGAGACCCAGTACTTC. Using reference TRBV7-6 and TRBJ2-5 for the parts outside the CDR3, the full variable domain is GAGVSQSPRYKVTKRGQDVALRCDPISGHVSLYWYRQALGQGPEFLTYFNYEAQQDKSGLPNDRFSAERPEGSISTLTIQRTEQRDSAMYRCASSHGVETQYFGPGTRLLVL.

The chain uses TRBV7-2 and TRBJ1-2, with 8 bases lining up with TRBD1. V was pared by 1 base and J by 2 bases, with 6 bases of the junction left unmatched. The CDR3 is made up of 16 amino acids. Germline V gene lookup returns CDR1 SGHTA and CDR2 FQGNSA. The CDR3: CASSLGGAGGNYGYTF. The CDR3 DNA follows: TGTGCCAGCAGCTTAGGGGGGGCAGGGGGCAACTATGGCTACACCTTC.

The chain joins TRBV5-5 to TRBJ2-7, with D uncertain. Looked up from germline, CDR1 is SGHKS and CDR2 is YYEKEE (reference sequence). CDR3 size: 15 residues. Trimming removed 0 bases at V and 2 bases at J, with 12 bases between. The CDR3 nucleotides are TGTGCCAGCAGCTTGGGAGGTAGTAGCACCTACGAGCAGTACTTC. Its translation is CASSLGGSSTYEQYF.

The chain carries TRBV7-2 and TRBJ2-3; 14 bases are a match to TRBD2. The CDR3 has 17 residues. V trimming: 5 bases; J trimming: 4 bases; junction bases outside the gene matches: 8. Germline V CDR1 and CDR2: SGHTA, FQGNSA. This CDR3 reads CASSPSMTSGGADTQYF. The CDR3 bases are TGTGCCAGCAGCCCCTCCATGACTAGCGGGGGGGCAGATACGCAGTATTTT.

V gene TRBV11-2 combines with J gene TRBJ2-3, with TRBD2 matching 7 bases. Germline loops: CDR1 SGHAT, CDR2 FQNNGV. CDR3 length equals 12 residues. V lost 7 bases, J lost 12 bases, and 10 bases stayed unmatched. CDR3 bases: TGTGCCAGCAATAGACCCGGGACTATCCAGTATTTT. Translation gives CASNRPGTIQYF. The variable domain in full, with the rest retrieved from reference TRBV11-2 and TRBJ2-3, is EAGVAQSPRYKIIEKRQSVAFWCNPISGHATLYWYQQILGQGPKLLIQFQNNGVVDDSQLPKDRFSAERLKGVDSTLKIQPAKLEDSAVYLCASNRPGTIQYFGPGTRLTVL.

The chain couples TRBV7-2 to TRBJ2-7; D is possibly TRBD1 (5 bases). This CDR3 spans 14 amino acids. V lost 1 base and J lost 7, with 14 bases in between. Germline V gene data show CDR1 as SGHTA and CDR2 as FQGNSA. The CDR3 bases are TGTGCCAGCAGCTTAGGAGTGGTCAGGGATGAGCAGTACTTC. Its protein is CASSLGVVRDEQYF.

The chain uses TRBV7-2 and TRBJ1-1, with 10 bases identical to TRBD1. The CDR3 contains 16 residues. The junction had 12 bases not matched to a gene; V was cut back by 0 bases and J by 11 bases. Germline CDR1 SGHTA, CDR2 FQGNSA. The CDR3 protein is CASSLASGTGALRAFF. CDR3 DNA sequence: TGTGCCAGCAGCTTAGCCTCCGGGACAGGGGCCCTTAGGGCTTTCTTT.

The CDR3 DNA follows: TGTGCCAGCAGTTTGGGCGGGCGGAATGAGCAGTTCTTC. Translating gives CASSLGGRNEQFF. The chain joins TRBV12-3 or TRBV12-4 to TRBJ2-1; weak D call: TRBD2 (5 bases). The ends were cut back, 3 bases at V and 7 bases at J, with 10 bases in the middle. The CDR3 has 13 amino acids.